This T cell receptor beta chain was sequenced for a study of cytomegalovirus exposure and HLA in healthy donors. Study details: The study placed around 80% of its approximately 360 genotyped donors in the Caucasian-associated ancestry cluster. Overall study results and limits: Most subjects' HLA-A and HLA-B alleles were reportedly predicted from TCR beta sequences. Researchers reported from a later analysis that most CMV-associated TCR beta chains appeared HLA-restricted.

The CDR3 length is 16 residues. In germline, CDR1 is SEHNR, CDR2 FQNEAQ (reference sequence). Trimming pared 1 base from V and 1 base from J, leaving 11 bases between. This clone came up once. Its antigen is not identified. The PCR ran on 60 Vbeta and 13 Jbeta primers. Profiled with immunoSEQ multiplex PCR; TCRdb holds only in-frame clones, not every one. The table has 85,000 to 130,000 clones, around four fifths seen once. The sequenced sample consisted of PBMCs. The receptor's source is a man aged 50 or older in good health and CMV-seronegative. V gene TRBV7-9 combines with J gene TRBJ1-5, with D perhaps matching TRBD1 (6 bases). CDR3 protein: CASSLGTVLSNQPQHF. The CDR3 DNA reads TGTGCCAGCAGCTTAGGGACAGTCTTAAGCAATCAGCCCCAGCATTTT. Supplemented by reference TRBV7-9 and TRBJ1-5, the full variable domain reads DTGVSQNPRHKITKRGQNVTFRCDPISEHNRLYWYRQTLGQGPEFLTYFQNEAQLEKSRLLSDRFSAERPKGSFSTLEIQRTEQGDSAMYLCASSLGTVLSNQPQHFGDGTRLSIL.